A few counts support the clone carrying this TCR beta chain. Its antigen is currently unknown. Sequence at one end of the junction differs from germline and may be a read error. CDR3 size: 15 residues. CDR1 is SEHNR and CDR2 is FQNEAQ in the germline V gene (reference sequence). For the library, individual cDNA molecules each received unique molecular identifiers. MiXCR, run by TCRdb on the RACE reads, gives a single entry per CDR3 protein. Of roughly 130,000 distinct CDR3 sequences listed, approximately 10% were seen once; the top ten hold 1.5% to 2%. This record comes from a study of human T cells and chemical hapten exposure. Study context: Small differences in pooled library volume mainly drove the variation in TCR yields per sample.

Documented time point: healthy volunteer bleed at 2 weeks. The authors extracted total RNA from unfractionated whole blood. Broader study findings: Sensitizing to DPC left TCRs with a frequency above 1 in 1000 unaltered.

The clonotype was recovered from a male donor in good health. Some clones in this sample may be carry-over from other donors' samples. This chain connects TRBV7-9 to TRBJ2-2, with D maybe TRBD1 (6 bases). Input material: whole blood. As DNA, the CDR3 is TGTGTCAGCAGGGGAAGGGGGACGAACACCGGGGAGCTGTTTTTT. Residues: CVSRGRGTNTGELFF.